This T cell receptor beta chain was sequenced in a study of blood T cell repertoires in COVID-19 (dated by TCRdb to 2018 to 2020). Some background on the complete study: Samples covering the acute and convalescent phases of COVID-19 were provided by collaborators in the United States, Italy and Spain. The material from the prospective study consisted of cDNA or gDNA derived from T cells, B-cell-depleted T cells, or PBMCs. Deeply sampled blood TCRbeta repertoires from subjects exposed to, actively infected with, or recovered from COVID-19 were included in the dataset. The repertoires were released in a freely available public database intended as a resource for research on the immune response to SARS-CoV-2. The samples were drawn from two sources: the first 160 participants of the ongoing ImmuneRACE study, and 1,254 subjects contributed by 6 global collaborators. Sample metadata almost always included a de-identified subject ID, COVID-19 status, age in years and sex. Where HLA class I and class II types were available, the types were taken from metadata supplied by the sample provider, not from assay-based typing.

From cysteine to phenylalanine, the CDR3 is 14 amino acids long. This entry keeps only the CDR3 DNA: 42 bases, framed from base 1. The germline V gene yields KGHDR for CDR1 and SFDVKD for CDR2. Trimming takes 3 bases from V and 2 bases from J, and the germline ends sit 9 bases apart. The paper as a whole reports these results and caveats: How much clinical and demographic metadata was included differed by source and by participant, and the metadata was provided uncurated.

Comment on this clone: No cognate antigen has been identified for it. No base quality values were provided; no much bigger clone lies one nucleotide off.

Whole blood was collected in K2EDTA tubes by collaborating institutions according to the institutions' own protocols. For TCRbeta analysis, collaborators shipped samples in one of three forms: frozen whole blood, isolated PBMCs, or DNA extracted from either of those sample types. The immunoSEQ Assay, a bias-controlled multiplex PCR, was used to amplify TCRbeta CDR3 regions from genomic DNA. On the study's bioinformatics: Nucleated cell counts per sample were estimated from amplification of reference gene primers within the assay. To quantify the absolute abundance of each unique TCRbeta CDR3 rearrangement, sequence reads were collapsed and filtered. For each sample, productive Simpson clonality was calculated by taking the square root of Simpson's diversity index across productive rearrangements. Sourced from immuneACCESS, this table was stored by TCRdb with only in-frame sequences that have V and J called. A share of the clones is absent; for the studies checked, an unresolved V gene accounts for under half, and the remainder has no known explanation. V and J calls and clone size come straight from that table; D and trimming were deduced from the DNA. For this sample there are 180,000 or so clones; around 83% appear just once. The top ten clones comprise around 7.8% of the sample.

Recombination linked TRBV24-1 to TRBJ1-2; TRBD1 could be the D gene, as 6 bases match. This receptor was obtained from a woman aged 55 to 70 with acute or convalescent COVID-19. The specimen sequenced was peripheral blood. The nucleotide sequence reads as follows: TGTGCCACCAGTGATGGGGGCCCCAACTATGGCTACACCTTC. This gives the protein CATSDGGPNYGYTF.